The following is a T cell receptor beta chain sequence with its context. As originally analysed: Reference gene primer amplification gave nucleated cell count estimates. Assay used: immunoSEQ multiplex PCR; TCRdb lists only in-frame clones, some missing. That table is the source of V, J and clone size, and D and trimming were worked out from the DNA. The sample records approximately 38,000 clones, around 90% being singletons. This entry is derived from a study of blood T cell repertoires in COVID-19. On the study more broadly: The study drew acute and convalescent COVID-19 samples from the United States, Italy and Spain. Sources were T cells, B-cell-depleted T cells, or PBMCs; the material itself was cDNA or gDNA.

Sequences were obtained from peripheral blood. The TCR originated in a woman aged 70-85 years with active COVID-19.

This CDR3 is CASSQFGGGASDTQYF. CDR3 sequence (DNA): TGCGCCAGCAGCCAATTCGGTGGGGGGGCCTCAGATACGCAGTATTTT. The J gene is TRBJ2-3, the V gene TRBV4-1, with a weak D call TRBD2 (7 bases). With 2 bases removed from V and 4 bases from J, the gap between germline ends came to 16 bases. This CDR3 comprises 16 residues. The V gene's germline CDR1 is MGHRA and CDR2 YSYEKL.